This T cell receptor (beta chain) was sequenced in a study of blood T cell repertoires in COVID-19. Study background: COVID-19 samples from acute and convalescent phases originated in the United States, Italy and Spain. T cells, B-cell-depleted T cells, or PBMCs supplied cDNA or gDNA.

CDR1 is WSHSY and CDR2 is SAAADI in the germline V gene. Trimming took 2 bases from V and 7 from J, leaving 12 bases between them. This CDR3 has 14 amino acids. Authors' processing steps: Amplification of reference gene primers was used by the study to estimate nucleated cell counts. Sequenced by immunoSEQ multiplex PCR; TCRdb stores in-frame clones only, minus some. For V, J and clone size, that table is used; D and trimming come from the DNA. This table holds fewer than 200,000 clones, around 80% found once. The specimen sequenced was peripheral blood. V gene TRBV10-2 combines with J gene TRBJ2-1; TRBD2 is a possible D gene (5 bases). This sequence was found in a woman in her 70s with acute or convalescent COVID-19. In nucleotides, the CDR3 is TGCGCCAGCAGTGAGGGAGCGCGAGGGAATGAGCAGTTCTTC. This gives the protein CASSEGARGNEQFF.